The 11 T cell receptor beta chains below were found in one sample sequenced in a study of regulatory T cells in long-lasting Graves disease. Construction of TCR beta libraries relied on iRepertoire HTBI primers and on Arm-PCR targeting CDR3 regions. TCRdb fed the multiplex PCR reads into MiXCR, producing one record per CDR3 protein. The sample yields hundreds of thousands of distinct CDR3 sequences, approximately 15% seen once. The time point: newly diagnosed GD, antithyroid drugs for less than 3 months. Preparation of the TCR library used RNA extracted from PBMCs. These same records also appear under a second study, on T cells in Graves' hyperthyroidism and ophthalmopathy.

Sequenced here: peripheral blood mononuclear cells (PBMCs), sampled at new diagnosis, from a patient treated with antithyroid drugs. Receptors originate from a woman aged 40 to 50 with Graves disease.

The chain recombines TRBV19 with TRBJ2-3; D remains ambiguous. Germline CDR1 and CDR2: LNHDA and SQIVND (reference sequence). The CDR3 extends over 13 amino acids. The V end lost 3 bases, the J end lost 2 bases, and 6 bases lay between the germline ends. The CDR3 sequence: CASSMIVTDTQYF. CDR3 coding DNA: TGTGCCAGTAGTATGATCGTCACAGATACGCAGTATTTT.

This clonotype was observed at least ten times. This chain links TRBV12-3 or TRBV12-4 with TRBJ2-1; no reliable D call. V lost 3 bases and J lost 9, with 12 bases in between. The CDR3 length is 13 residues. The CDR3 reads CASSFSLGGEQFF. The DNA for the CDR3 is TGTGCCAGCAGTTTCTCGTTGGGCGGTGAGCAGTTCTTC.

At least ten counts were recorded for this clonotype. The genes are TRBV5-8 and TRBJ2-1; TRBD2 aligns across 10 bases. J lost 2 bases, V lost 4 bases, and 15 bases had no gene match. This CDR3 comprises 19 residues. The V gene's germline CDR1 is SGHTS and CDR2 YDEGEE. The CDR3 DNA reads as TGTGCCAGCAGCCTTGGTGTAGCGGGAGGAGGGACGACCTACAATGAGCAGTTCTTC. This translates into CASSLGVAGGGTTYNEQFF.

Many counts were recorded for this clonotype. The chain couples TRBV29-1 to TRBJ2-2; D call uncertain. CDR3 length: 16 amino acids. The V and J ends lost 4 bases and 0 bases respectively, with 15 bases between them. Germline V gene data show CDR1 as SQVTM and CDR2 as ANQGSEA. In DNA, the CDR3 is TGCAGCGTTGCCCATGACATGATCGCGAACACCGGGGAGCTGTTTTTT. Translating gives CSVAHDMIANTGELFF.

This clonotype was seen only a few times. This clone may be a read error of a much larger clone one base away. The rearrangement links TRBV6-2 or TRBV6-3 to TRBJ2-7, with 10 bases fitting TRBD2. The CDR3 extends over 13 amino acids. J gave up 3 bases and V 8 bases, and 4 bases lay outside the gene matches. The germline gives CDR1 MNHEY, CDR2 SVGEGT. This chain's CDR3 is CASGRTSGYEQYF. As DNA, the CDR3 is TGTGCCAGCGGTCGGACTAGCGGCTACGAGCAGTACTTC.

The chain is built from TRBV12-3 or TRBV12-4 and TRBJ2-5; D perhaps matches TRBD1 (6 bases). The CDR3 consists of 14 residues. V was pared by 6 bases and J by 3 bases, with 14 bases between. The CDR3 nucleotides read TGTGCCAGCAGGCCGGGACCAGGGGAAGAGACCCAGTACTTC. Translation: CASRPGPGEETQYF.

In this sample, this clonotype turned up many times. The V gene is TRBV27, the J gene TRBJ1-4; no reliable D call. The CDR3 length is 13 residues. Between the trimmed V and J ends, which lost 3 bases and 8 bases, there was a span of 10 bases. Looked up from germline, CDR1 is MNHEY and CDR2 is SMNVEV (reference sequence). DNA of the CDR3: TGTGCCAGCAGTTTGTCCCCAGGCGAAAAACTGTTTTTT. This translates into CASSLSPGEKLFF.

This clonotype has a handful of counts. The CDR3: CASSLGQQYGYTF. CDR3 coding DNA: TGTGCCAGCAGCTTGGGACAGCAATATGGCTACACCTTC. The J gene is TRBJ1-2, the V gene TRBV11-1, with TRBD1 identical over 7 bases. The CDR3 spans 13 residues. V gave up 3 bases and J gave up 5 bases; unmatched junction bases: 3. From germline, CDR1 is SGHAT and CDR2 FQDESV (reference sequence).

This clonotype was found many times. The chain recombines TRBV19 with TRBJ1-5; maybe TRBD1 (5 bases). V was cut by 5 bases and J by 0 bases, with 17 bases left in between. The CDR3 loop spans 17 amino acids. Per germline, CDR1 LNHDA and CDR2 SQIVND (reference sequence). The CDR3 nucleotides are TGTGCCAGTAGTCCAGGGCAGGTTATCTATAGCAATCAGCCCCAGCATTTT. Protein product: CASSPGQVIYSNQPQHF.

Ten or more counts support this clonotype. The chain recombines TRBV14 with TRBJ2-3; 8 bases are a match to TRBD2. The CDR3 consists of 15 residues. Germline assignment: CDR1 SGHDN and CDR2 FVKESK. Trimming at V came to 3 bases and at J to 2 bases, leaving 4 bases not matched to a gene. The DNA for the CDR3 is TGTGCCAGCAGCCACGCGGGAGGAATCACAGATACGCAGTATTTT. It specifies CASSHAGGITDTQYF.

This clonotype showed up many times. The V and J genes are TRBV28 and TRBJ1-3, with D tentatively TRBD1 (5 bases). In germline, CDR1 is MDHEN, CDR2 SYDVKM. V was cut by 6 bases and J by 2 bases, with 11 bases left in between. This CDR3 spans 14 amino acids. CDR3 DNA sequence: TGTGCCAGCAGCCCGACAGATACTGGAAACACCATATATTTT. It encodes CASSPTDTGNTIYF. The variable domain in full, completed from reference TRBV28 and TRBJ1-3, reads DVKVTQSSRYLVKRTGEKVFLECVQDMDHENMFWYRQDPGLGLRLIYFSYDVKMKEKGDIPEGYSVSREKKERFSLILESASTNQTSMYLCASSPTDTGNTIYFGEGSWLTVV.